Listed here are 29 T cell receptor beta chains from one sample, sequenced in a study of blood T cell repertoires in COVID-19. The data were produced by immunoSEQ multiplex PCR, yet TCRdb's version contains in-frame clones alone and is incomplete. Among a few hundred thousand clones listed, roughly nine tenths were seen once. The source material was peripheral blood. These receptors were obtained from a woman between 50 and 59 years old who had recovered from COVID-19.

V and J are TRBV29-1 and TRBJ1-2; a weak D match, TRBD1 (6 bases). Germline V gene sequence: CDR1 SQVTM, CDR2 ANQGSEA. The CDR3 sequence is 14 residues long. The V and J ends lost 6 bases and 0 bases respectively, with 14 bases between them. The CDR3 is CSVGVRGANYGYTF. The DNA for the CDR3 is TGCAGCGTAGGCGTCAGGGGAGCTAACTATGGCTACACCTTC.

This clone was seen a single time. The chain joins TRBV10-3 to TRBJ2-7; perhaps TRBD2 as D (6 bases). Per germline, CDR1 ENHRY and CDR2 SYGVKD. The CDR3 sequence is 15 residues long. V was clipped by 6 bases and J by 4 bases, with 19 bases between them. CDR3 region: CAIRRQVAGSYEQYF. CDR3 sequence (DNA): TGTGCCATCAGACGGCAGGTGGCGGGATCATACGAGCAGTACTTC.

The chain is built from TRBV7-9 and TRBJ1-1; TRBD1 matches 8 bases. CDR1 is SEHNR, CDR2 FQNEAQ, per germline (reference sequence). V lost 1 base, J lost 1 base, and 5 bases stayed unmatched. This CDR3 is built from 16 residues. Here the CDR3 reads CASSLDRGYTNTEAFF. The CDR3 DNA reads TGTGCCAGCAGCTTAGACAGGGGGTATACGAACACTGAAGCTTTCTTT.

The chain is built from TRBV3-1 (or the pseudogene TRBV3-2) and TRBJ2-7, with D maybe TRBD1 (6 bases). The length of the CDR3 is 18 residues. Germline values: CDR1 LGHDT, CDR2 YNNKEL (reference sequence). Trimming removed 4 bases at V and 0 bases at J, with 22 bases between. The CDR3 region is CASSPGVLGSRSSYEQYF. For the CDR3, the DNA is TGTGCCAGCAGCCCAGGGGTTTTGGGTAGCCGGAGCTCCTACGAGCAGTACTTC.

This sequence joins TRBV19 and TRBJ1-5; D gene ambiguous. Trimming took 5 bases from V and 3 from J, leaving 11 bases between them. CDR1 is LNHDA, CDR2 SQIVND, per germline (reference sequence). The CDR3 has 14 residues. The CDR3 protein is CASSFAAVNQPQHF. The DNA of the CDR3 is TGTGCCAGTAGTTTCGCGGCCGTCAATCAGCCCCAGCATTTT.

The chain couples TRBV6-5 to TRBJ1-2, with D tentatively TRBD1 (5 bases). V was cut by 2 bases and J by 4 bases, with 8 bases left in between. The CDR3 covers 13 residues. Germline CDR1 reads MNHEY; CDR2 reads SVGAGI. CDR3 bases: TGTGCCAGCAGTTACCCCGGGGGCTATGGCTACACCTTC. It translates to CASSYPGGYGYTF.

The chain recombines TRBV19 with TRBJ1-5; 7 nucleotides match TRBD1. The length of the CDR3 is 18 residues. Germline values: CDR1 LNHDA, CDR2 SQIVND (reference sequence). J was trimmed by 6 bases and V by 0 bases; bases with no gene match: 14. CDR3 in amino acids: CASSIDRTGFREIQPQHF. The CDR3 DNA sequence: TGTGCCAGTAGTATAGACCGGACAGGTTTTAGAGAAATTCAGCCCCAGCATTTT.

The chain recombines TRBV12-3 or TRBV12-4 with TRBJ1-2; 9 bases are shared with TRBD1. J gave up 7 bases and V 7 bases, and 7 bases lay outside the gene matches. The length of the CDR3 is 13 residues. CDR3 protein: CASNNRGPSGYTF. The CDR3 coding sequence is TGTGCCAGCAATAACAGGGGGCCTTCTGGCTACACCTTC.

V and J are TRBV7-2 and TRBJ1-6, with a weak D call TRBD1 (6 bases). This CDR3 comprises 16 residues. CDR1 is SGHTA, CDR2 FQGNSA, per germline. Trimming cost V 7 bases and J 8 bases, with 21 bases left between them. The DNA of the CDR3 is TGTGCCAGCACCTTCAACAGGGACCCTTCTTATTCACCCCTCCACTTT. Its translation: CASTFNRDPSYSPLHF.

This chain links TRBV5-4 with TRBJ1-1, with D possibly TRBD1 on 6 matching bases. The germline gives CDR1 SGHNT, CDR2 YYREEE (reference sequence). This CDR3 has 11 residues. Deletions cut 6 bases from V and 11 bases from J, with 14 bases between. This CDR3 is CASIEGVRAFF. The CDR3 DNA is TGTGCCAGCATAGAGGGGGTAAGGGCTTTCTTT.

V is TRBV7-3 and J is TRBJ2-2; 7 nucleotides line up with TRBD2. Germline CDR1 reads SGHTA; CDR2 reads FQGTGA. The V segment lost 5 bases and the J segment 2 bases; nucleotides outside the gene matches: 5. There are 15 residues in the CDR3. CDR3 in amino acids: CASSPSGINTGELFF. Here the CDR3 DNA reads TGTGCCAGCAGCCCGAGCGGGATCAACACCGGGGAGCTGTTTTTT.

The rearrangement uses TRBV18 and TRBJ2-3; perhaps TRBD2 as D (6 bases). V was clipped by 3 bases and J by 7 bases, with 11 bases between them. Germline assignment: CDR1 KGHSH and CDR2 LQKENI. CDR3 length equals 13 residues. CDR3 protein: CASSPRDLYTQYF. The CDR3 DNA sequence: TGTGCCAGCTCACCCCGGGACTTATATACGCAGTATTTT.

The rearrangement uses TRBV7-8 and TRBJ2-1, with 8 bases matching TRBD2. The germline V gene has CDR1 SGHVS and CDR2 FQNEAQ. V lost 5 bases to trimming and J lost 6 bases; unmatched junction nucleotides: 12. CDR3 length equals 16 residues. CDR3 region: CASSIPGTSGGNEQFF. The CDR3 bases are TGTGCCAGCAGCATCCCCGGGACTAGTGGTGGCAATGAGCAGTTCTTC.

This chain connects TRBV2 to TRBJ1-5; 8 nucleotides line up with TRBD1. The CDR3 covers 13 residues. V was pared by 8 bases and J by 5 bases, with 5 bases of the junction left unmatched. Germline lookup yields CDR1 SNHLY and CDR2 FYNNEI. The CDR3 bases are TGTGCCAGCCAAACAGGGGGTTATCAGCCCCAGCATTTT. It is translated as CASQTGGYQPQHF.

This clone has only one observation. This chain joins TRBV6-5 and TRBJ2-7; a weak D match, TRBD2 (7 bases). V shed 7 bases and J shed 2 bases, with 18 bases lying between them. Germline CDR1 and CDR2: MNHEY and SVGAGI. This CDR3 region has 15 residues. CDR3 sequence (DNA): TGTGCCAGCATCCTACGCCTAGGGGGGGCCTACGAGCAGTACTTC. It specifies CASILRLGGAYEQYF.

The CDR3 coding sequence is TGTGCCAGCAGTTGGGCGCGGGGGGCCACTGAAGCTTTCTTT. Protein: CASSWARGATEAFF. V is TRBV28 and J is TRBJ1-1; tentatively, D is TRBD1 (6 bases). The CDR3 runs 14 residues. V lost 4 bases and J 4 bases, leaving 13 bases between the germline ends. Per germline, CDR1 MDHEN and CDR2 SYDVKM. Variable domain in full (rest from reference TRBV28 and TRBJ1-1): DVKVTQSSRYLVKRTGEKVFLECVQDMDHENMFWYRQDPGLGLRLIYFSYDVKMKEKGDIPEGYSVSREKKERFSLILESASTNQTSMYLCASSWARGATEAFFGQGTRLTVV.

This sequence joins TRBV5-1 and TRBJ2-2; D remains unclear. The V end lost 3 bases, the J end lost 0 bases, and 9 bases lay between the germline ends. Per the germline V gene, CDR1 is SGHRS and CDR2 is YFSETQ. This CDR3 spans 15 amino acids. The CDR3 region has the DNA TGCGCCAGCAGCTCGCGAGCCACGAACACCGGGGAGCTGTTTTTT. Its protein is CASSSRATNTGELFF.

This chain links TRBV7-2 with TRBJ2-5; the match to TRBD2 covers 9 bases. Germline loops: CDR1 SGHTA, CDR2 FQGNSA. The CDR3 totals 16 residues. V dropped 2 bases and J dropped 3; count of bases not matched to a gene: 7. The CDR3 reads CASSLMAGGPEETQYF. The CDR3 DNA reads TGTGCCAGCAGCTTAATGGCGGGGGGGCCTGAAGAGACCCAGTACTTC.

J is TRBJ2-1 and V is TRBV28; TRBD2 agrees at 9 bases. With V trimmed by 5 bases and J by 6 bases, 8 bases remained unmatched. This CDR3 is 15 amino acids long. Germline loops: CDR1 MDHEN, CDR2 SYDVKM. The chain's CDR3 is CASSPRWREGNEQFF. The CDR3 region has the DNA TGTGCCAGCAGTCCCCGCTGGCGGGAGGGCAATGAGCAGTTCTTC. Full variable domain (missing parts from reference TRBV28 and TRBJ2-1): DVKVTQSSRYLVKRTGEKVFLECVQDMDHENMFWYRQDPGLGLRLIYFSYDVKMKEKGDIPEGYSVSREKKERFSLILESASTNQTSMYLCASSPRWREGNEQFFGPGTRLTVL.

The chain combines TRBV11-1 with TRBJ2-1; 8 bases align to TRBD2. CDR3 length: 15 amino acids. Germline V CDR1 and CDR2: SGHAT, FQDESV (reference sequence). V shed 5 bases and J 6 bases; nucleotides not matched to a gene: 9. CDR3 bases: TGTGCCAGCAGCCCTATCGACCTAGCGGGCAATGAGCAGTTCTTC. Its translation is CASSPIDLAGNEQFF.

This chain links TRBV2 with TRBJ2-5; the D is unclear. Trimming cost V 2 bases and J 3 bases, with 13 bases left between them. The CDR3 contains 15 residues. Germline lookup yields CDR1 SNHLY and CDR2 FYNNEI. This CDR3 is CASSESEARKETQYF. Written as DNA, the CDR3 is TGTGCCAGCAGTGAATCCGAGGCCCGCAAAGAGACCCAGTACTTC.

This clone showed up just a few times. The gene calls are TRBV10-3 and TRBJ1-2; D possibly corresponds to TRBD1 (5 bases). V was shortened by 6 bases and J by 4 bases, with 15 bases between the two germline ends. Germline-derived CDR1 and CDR2 are ENHRY and SYGVKD. This CDR3 spans 14 amino acids. Written as DNA, the CDR3 is TGTGCCATCAGACCACAGGTAGCGGCCTATGGCTACACCTTC. It translates to CAIRPQVAAYGYTF.

The V and J genes are TRBV27 and TRBJ2-5; tentatively, D is TRBD1 (6 bases). Trimming removed 7 bases from V and 1 base from J, with 13 bases in between. The CDR3 runs 14 residues. Germline V gene lookup returns CDR1 MNHEY and CDR2 SMNVEV (reference sequence). The CDR3 region has the DNA TGTGCCAGCACCCCCAGGGGCCCCCAAGAGACCCAGTACTTC. It encodes CASTPRGPQETQYF.

The V gene is TRBV5-6, the J gene TRBJ1-5; D is ambiguous. The CDR3 extends over 14 amino acids. The V gene's germline CDR1 is SGHDT and CDR2 YYEEEE. Trimming pared 4 bases from V and 4 bases from J, leaving 12 bases between. The CDR3 sequence is CASSRLLANQPQHF. CDR3 coding DNA: TGTGCCAGCAGCCGTTTGTTAGCAAATCAGCCCCAGCATTTT.

The J gene is TRBJ2-3, the V gene TRBV19, with 8 bases matching TRBD2. This CDR3 contains 13 residues. Per the germline V gene, CDR1 is LNHDA and CDR2 is SQIVND (reference sequence). V lost 8 bases to trimming and J lost 1 base; unmatched junction nucleotides: 2. In DNA form, the CDR3 reads TGTGCCAGTGGAGCGGGAGGCACAGATACGCAGTATTTT. It yields the protein CASGAGGTDTQYF.

This sequence joins TRBV19 and TRBJ1-6; 7 positions agree with TRBD1. The CDR3 length is 15 residues. Germline CDR1 and CDR2: LNHDA and SQIVND (reference sequence). Germline trimming cut 3 bases from V and 5 bases from J; bases unmatched to any gene: 4. CDR3 residues: CASSMTGYDNSPLHF. DNA of the CDR3: TGTGCCAGTAGTATGACAGGGTACGATAATTCACCCCTCCACTTT.

This chain links TRBV7-3 with TRBJ2-3; tentative D call: TRBD2 (5 bases). CDR3 length: 14 amino acids. Trimming stripped 2 bases from V and 5 bases from J, with 11 bases between. CDR1 SGHTA and CDR2 FQGTGA come from the germline V gene. The CDR3 reads CASSLGRGRDTQYF. CDR3 DNA sequence: TGTGCCAGCAGCTTAGGCAGAGGGAGAGATACGCAGTATTTT.

Written as DNA, the CDR3 is TGCAGCGTTGATGTGCTTACCCGGGTTCGGCAGGGGGATGGCTACACCTTC. Encoded protein: CSVDVLTRVRQGDGYTF. The gene calls are TRBV29-1 and TRBJ1-2; 7 bases are a match to TRBD1. Per the germline V gene, CDR1 is SQVTM and CDR2 is ANQGSEA. The V segment lost 3 bases and the J segment 6 bases; nucleotides outside the gene matches: 19. The CDR3 is 17 amino acids.

This clone was observed a few times. The chain employs TRBV11-2 and TRBJ2-7, with 7 bases identical to TRBD1. Germline-derived CDR1 and CDR2 are SGHAT and FQNNGV. The CDR3 spans 15 residues. The V gene end was trimmed by 0 bases and the J gene end by 0 bases; junction bases not matched to a gene: 2. CDR3 in DNA: TGTGCCAGCAGCTTAGAACAGGGGCCCTCCTACGAGCAGTACTTC. It specifies CASSLEQGPSYEQYF.